This TCR beta chain appears in the sequencing data of a study of T cell repertoires in cytomegalovirus infection. On the study more broadly: As its CMV epitopes, the study selected recently identified HLA-C-restricted and well-studied HLA-B-restricted targets. Public TCR beta signatures indicated both CMV infection and matching HLA type.

CDR1 is SGHTA, CDR2 FQGNSA, per germline. The CDR3 totals 17 residues. The V end was cut by 0 bases, the J end by 3 bases, with 15 bases between. TCRdb fed the reads into MiXCR, producing one record per CDR3 protein. Among over 95,000 distinct CDR3 sequences listed, 30% were seen once. Notes on the study in general: People with CMV and the relevant HLA were identified by cumulative public TCR beta family frequency. In two of eight donors, the top clonotype was HLA-C-restricted CMV-specific.

A word on this clonotype: Its antigen remains unidentified.

The receptor comes from a human donor in good health (CMV status not recorded). Some clones in this sample may be carry-over from other donors' samples. The chain uses TRBV7-2 and TRBJ1-5; tentative D call: TRBD1 (5 bases). The starting material was CD8+ T cells from cultured PBMCs, obtained from culture after CMV antigen stimulation. CDR3 sequence: CASSLAFQGPFNQPQHF. DNA of the CDR3: TGTGCCAGCAGCTTAGCATTCCAGGGACCGTTCAATCAGCCCCAGCATTTT.